The 15 T cell receptor beta chains given below trace back to one sample, sequenced in a study of cytotoxic CD8 clonotypes in ibrutinib-treated CLL. Using immunoSEQ multiplex PCR, the repertoire was profiled, and TCRdb retains in-frame clones only, with some absent. The sample lists some 200,000 clones; 55% to 85% were seen once. Sequencing used PBMCs, obtained after 24 months of ibrutinib treatment. The receptors derive from a human donor with chronic lymphocytic leukemia.

The V and J genes are TRBV28 and TRBJ1-5; no clear D. The CDR3 totals 13 residues. V was shortened by 3 bases and J by 4 bases, with 7 bases between the two germline ends. Germline CDR1 and CDR2: MDHEN and SYDVKM. Written as DNA, the CDR3 is TGTGCCAGCAGTTTTGTTAAGAATCAGCCCCAGCATTTT. Its translation: CASSFVKNQPQHF.

The chain carries TRBV7-7 and TRBJ2-1; TRBD2 might be the D (6 bases). CDR1 is SSHAT, CDR2 FNYEAQ, per germline (reference sequence). The CDR3 length is 14 residues. V lost 3 bases and J 7 bases, leaving 13 bases between the germline ends. In nucleotides, the CDR3 is TGTGCCAGCAGCTTCGGGGGAACTGGTAATGAGCAGTTCTTC. It encodes CASSFGGTGNEQFF.

This clone was observed once. The V and J genes are TRBV19 and TRBJ2-5; TRBD2 agrees at 7 bases. V lost 4 bases to trimming and J lost 4 bases; unmatched junction nucleotides: 12. This CDR3 region has 16 residues. Germline CDR1 LNHDA, CDR2 SQIVND (reference sequence). The CDR3 loop reads CASSTPARGVGETQYF. The CDR3 DNA follows: TGTGCCAGTAGTACGCCAGCTCGGGGGGTCGGAGAGACCCAGTACTTC.

This clone has a handful of counts. The chain carries TRBV18 and TRBJ1-5; TRBD1 agrees at 7 bases. CDR3 length: 13 residues. Trimming removed 5 bases from V and 5 bases from J; junction bases left unmatched: 3. CDR1 and CDR2 from the germline V gene are KGHSH and LQKENI. For the CDR3, the DNA is TGTGCCAGCTCAGGGACAGACGATCAGCCCCAGCATTTT. It is translated as CASSGTDDQPQHF.

The CDR3 sequence is CASSLGLAGVSGETQYF. The CDR3 bases are TGTGCCAGCAGCTTAGGTCTAGCGGGAGTATCCGGGGAGACCCAGTACTTC. This rearrangement joins TRBV7-6 to TRBJ2-5; 10 bases are shared with TRBD2. The germline gives CDR1 SGHVS, CDR2 FNYEAQ. Trimming removed 1 base from V and 5 bases from J; junction bases left unmatched: 10. The CDR3 totals 17 residues.

V usage is TRBV6-5 and J usage is TRBJ2-7, with D perhaps given as TRBD1 or TRBD2 (5 bases each). CDR3 length equals 15 residues. V was clipped by 6 bases and J by 5 bases, with 20 bases between them. Germline CDR1 reads MNHEY; CDR2 reads SVGAGI. The CDR3 DNA reads TGTGCCAGCAGAGGACTCGGGACCGGAAAGGACGAGCAGTACTTC. Translation gives CASRGLGTGKDEQYF.

This clone was found once. The genes are TRBV9 and TRBJ2-7; 9 bases are shared with TRBD2. There are 14 residues in the CDR3. V trimming: 1 base; J trimming: 4 bases; junction bases outside the gene matches: 3. Germline V CDR1 and CDR2: SGDLS, YYNGEE. The CDR3 spells CASSVRREGYEQYF. The CDR3 DNA reads as TGTGCCAGCAGCGTAAGGCGGGAGGGTTACGAGCAGTACTTC.

The chain has TRBV18 and TRBJ2-7, with D possibly being TRBD1 (6 bases). CDR3 size: 15 residues. Per germline, CDR1 KGHSH and CDR2 LQKENI. V lost 3 bases and J lost 3, with 15 bases in between. Here the CDR3 reads CASSPTGFPDYEQYF. The CDR3 DNA reads as TGTGCCAGCTCACCTACAGGGTTCCCCGACTACGAGCAGTACTTC. The full variable domain, rest sourced from reference TRBV18 and TRBJ2-7, is NAGVMQNPRHLVRRRGQEARLRCSPMKGHSHVYWYRQLPEEGLKFMVYLQKENIIDESGMPKERFSAEFPKEGPSILRIQQVVRGDSAAYFCASSPTGFPDYEQYFGPGTRLTVT.

The chain combines TRBV15 with TRBJ2-3; a possible D gene is TRBD2 (5 bases). This CDR3 has 15 amino acids. The V and J ends lost 0 bases and 3 bases respectively, with 10 bases between them. Germline values: CDR1 LNHNV, CDR2 YYDKDF (reference sequence). The CDR3 loop is CATSRDRGKTDTQYF. In DNA, the CDR3 is TGTGCCACCAGCAGAGATCGGGGTAAGACAGATACGCAGTATTTT.

This clone has more than one count but fewer than ten. The chain combines TRBV11-2 with TRBJ2-4; no clear D. Trimming cost V 6 bases and J 10 bases, with 10 bases left between them. Germline V CDR1 and CDR2: SGHAT, FQNNGV. The CDR3 length is 11 residues. CDR3 loop: CASSPAFIQYF. The CDR3, as DNA: TGTGCCAGCAGTCCTGCATTTATTCAGTACTTC. Based on the CDR3 plus reference TRBV11-2 and TRBJ2-4, the full variable domain is EAGVAQSPRYKIIEKRQSVAFWCNPISGHATLYWYQQILGQGPKLLIQFQNNGVVDDSQLPKDRFSAERLKGVDSTLKIQPAKLEDSAVYLCASSPAFIQYFGAGTRLSVL.

This clone was recorded a few times. J is TRBJ2-3 and V is TRBV5-4; TRBD2 aligns across 11 bases. The CDR3 loop spans 17 amino acids. Per germline, CDR1 SGHNT and CDR2 YYREEE (reference sequence). Losses at the gene ends were 5 bases for V and 0 bases for J; bases not matched to a gene: 8. CDR3: CASRSGTSGSSTDTQYF. The CDR3 DNA reads as TGTGCCAGCAGATCCGGGACTAGCGGTTCTAGCACAGATACGCAGTATTTT.

The J gene is TRBJ1-5, the V gene TRBV6-1, with D tentatively TRBD1 (6 bases). The ends were cut back, 4 bases at V and 0 bases at J, with 10 bases in the middle. CDR3 length: 15 residues. CDR1 is MNHNS, CDR2 SASEGT, per germline. The CDR3 loop is CASSGTAGSNQPQHF. CDR3 nucleotide sequence: TGTGCCAGCAGTGGGACAGCTGGTAGCAATCAGCCCCAGCATTTT.

The chain uses TRBV25-1 and TRBJ2-5, with D uncertain. CDR3 size: 15 residues. Germline V CDR1 and CDR2: MGHDK, SYGVNS. V was pared by 10 bases and J by 1 base, with 19 bases between. CDR3 DNA sequence: TGTGCCACCGCCGATGGTTTTTTGTTCCAAGAGACCCAGTACTTC. Its translation: CATADGFLFQETQYF.

The V gene is TRBV30, the J gene TRBJ2-7; 7 nucleotides match TRBD2. Germline lookup yields CDR1 GTSNPN and CDR2 SVGIG (reference sequence). The V gene end was trimmed by 3 bases and the J gene end by 4 bases; junction bases not matched to a gene: 9. The CDR3 spans 14 residues. The CDR3 here is CAWSRTRVQYEQYF. The CDR3 bases are TGTGCCTGGAGCCGGACTAGGGTGCAATACGAGCAGTACTTC.

The V call is TRBV4-3, the J call TRBJ2-7; D not certain. Germline V gives CDR1 LGHNA, CDR2 YSLEER. V gave up 0 bases and J gave up 3 bases, with 6 bases separating them. The CDR3 has 13 residues. The CDR3 DNA is TGCGCCAGCAGCCAAGATAGGGACTACGAGCAGTACTTC. It encodes CASSQDRDYEQYF.